Here is one T cell receptor beta chain with its context. These data belong to a study of regulatory T cells in long-lasting Graves disease. The CDR3 is made up of 14 amino acids. V was pared by 0 bases and J by 4 bases, with 2 bases of the junction left unmatched. Looked up from germline, CDR1 is LNHNV and CDR2 is YYDKDF (reference sequence). Arm-PCR of CDR3 regions and iRepertoire HTBI primers were used to build TCR beta libraries. A single record per CDR3 protein comes from TCRdb applying MiXCR to the multiplex PCR reads. The sample lists hundreds of thousands of distinct CDR3 sequences; roughly 16% were seen once. Indicated time point: newly diagnosed GD, antithyroid drugs for less than 3 months. TCR sequences were obtained from RNA taken from PBMCs. These data were also reused for a study on T cells in Graves' hyperthyroidism and ophthalmopathy.

Sequenced material: peripheral blood mononuclear cells (PBMCs), taken at new diagnosis, from a patient treated with antithyroid drugs. This TCR was sampled from a man aged 18-30 years with Graves disease. V gene TRBV15 combines with J gene TRBJ2-7; TRBD2 agrees at 8 bases. The CDR3 DNA reads as TGTGCCACCAGCAGAGAACTAGCGGATTACGAGCAGTACTTC. It is translated as CATSRELADYEQYF.